Following are 7 T cell receptor beta chains from one sample sequenced in a study of blood T cell repertoires in COVID-19. Generated by immunoSEQ multiplex PCR, the TCRdb table keeps only in-frame clones and is missing some. The data show 150,000 to 200,000 clones, 74% seen once. Sample: peripheral blood. These receptors originate from a woman of 80 years or more with acute or convalescent COVID-19.

The chain employs TRBV24-1 and TRBJ2-7; D not resolved. V was cut by 2 bases and J by 4 bases, with 5 bases left in between. The CDR3 totals 12 residues. Germline V gives CDR1 KGHDR, CDR2 SFDVKD. DNA for the CDR3: TGTGCCACCAGTGATTACAGTTACGAGCAGTACTTC. The encoded protein is CATSDYSYEQYF.

The chain's CDR3 is CASSLGGTGGGGANVLTF. CDR3 coding DNA: TGTGCCAGCAGCTTAGGAGGGACAGGGGGTGGAGGGGCCAACGTCCTGACTTTC. The chain is built from TRBV7-8 and TRBJ2-6; 11 nucleotides align to TRBD1. Germline V gives CDR1 SGHVS, CDR2 FQNEAQ. The CDR3 contains 18 residues. The V gene end was trimmed by 1 base and the J gene end by 4 bases; junction bases not matched to a gene: 6.

This chain links TRBV5-1 with TRBJ2-3; possibly TRBD2 for D (6 bases). V was pared by 2 bases and J by 1 base, with 17 bases between. Germline V gives CDR1 SGHRS, CDR2 YFSETQ. The CDR3 extends over 17 amino acids. The DNA for the CDR3 is TGCGCCAGCAGCTTAAGACTAGACTCATACGGCACAGATACGCAGTATTTT. The encoded protein is CASSLRLDSYGTDTQYF.

The genes are TRBV27 and TRBJ2-6; 12 bases match TRBD1. V gave up 5 bases and J gave up 3 bases; unmatched junction bases: 8. CDR1 MNHEY and CDR2 SMNVEV come from the germline V gene (reference sequence). The length of the CDR3 is 18 residues. The CDR3 protein is CASSTGQGAFGGANVLTF. CDR3 nucleotides: TGTGCCAGCAGTACGGGACAGGGGGCTTTCGGTGGGGCCAACGTCCTGACTTTC. Looking up the rest from reference TRBV27 and TRBJ2-6 gives the full variable domain: EAQVTQNPRYLITVTGKKLTVTCSQNMNHEYMSWYRQDPGLGLRQIYYSMNVEVTDKGDVPEGYKVSRKEKRNFPLILESPSPNQTSLYFCASSTGQGAFGGANVLTFGAGSRLTVL.

The rearrangement links TRBV7-9 to TRBJ2-7, with 8 bases matching TRBD2. Germline V lookup: CDR1 SEHNR, CDR2 FQNEAQ (reference sequence). The trim removed 5 bases at V and 1 base at J, leaving 7 bases unmatched. This CDR3 has 15 amino acids. CDR3: CASSPSGSRSYEQYF. The CDR3 DNA sequence: TGTGCCAGCAGCCCCAGCGGGAGTAGGTCCTACGAGCAGTACTTC. Complete variable domain (other parts from reference TRBV7-9 and TRBJ2-7): DTGVSQNPRHKITKRGQNVTFRCDPISEHNRLYWYRQTLGQGPEFLTYFQNEAQLEKSRLLSDRFSAERPKGSFSTLEIQRTEQGDSAMYLCASSPSGSRSYEQYFGPGTRLTVT.

V and J are TRBV7-2 and TRBJ2-3, with 15 bases lining up with TRBD2. V lost 4 bases and J lost 4; bases outside the gene matches: 6. The CDR3 is 17 amino acids. The germline gives CDR1 SGHTA, CDR2 FQGNSA. In nucleotides, the CDR3 is TGTGCCAGCAGCTCGGGACTAGCGGGGGGTAGGGCAGATACGCAGTATTTT. Its protein product is CASSSGLAGGRADTQYF.

J is TRBJ2-5 and V is TRBV3-1 (or the pseudogene TRBV3-2); D is perhaps TRBD2 (7 bases). The CDR3 is 15 amino acids. Germline CDR1 is LGHDT and CDR2 is YNNKEL (reference sequence). Between the trimmed V and J ends, which lost 0 bases and 4 bases, there was a span of 12 bases. CDR3: CASSQDGGGAETQYF. For the CDR3, the DNA is TGTGCCAGCAGCCAAGATGGCGGGGGCGCAGAGACCCAGTACTTC.